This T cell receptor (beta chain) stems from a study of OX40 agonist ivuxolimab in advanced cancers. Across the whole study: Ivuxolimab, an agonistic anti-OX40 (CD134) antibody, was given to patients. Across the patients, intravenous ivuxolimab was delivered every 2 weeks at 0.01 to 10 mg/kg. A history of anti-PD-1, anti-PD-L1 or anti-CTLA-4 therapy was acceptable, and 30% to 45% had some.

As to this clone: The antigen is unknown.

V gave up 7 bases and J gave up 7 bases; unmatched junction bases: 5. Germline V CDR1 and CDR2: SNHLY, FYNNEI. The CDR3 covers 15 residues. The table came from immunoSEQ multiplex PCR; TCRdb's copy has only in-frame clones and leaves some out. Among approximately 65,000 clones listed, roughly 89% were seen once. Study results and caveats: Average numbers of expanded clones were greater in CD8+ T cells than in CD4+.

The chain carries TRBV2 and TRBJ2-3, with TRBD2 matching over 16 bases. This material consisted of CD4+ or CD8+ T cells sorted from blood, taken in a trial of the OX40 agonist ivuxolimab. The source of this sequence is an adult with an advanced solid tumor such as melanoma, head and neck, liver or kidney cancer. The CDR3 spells CASIPGLAGGNTQYF. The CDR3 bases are TGTGCCAGCATTCCGGGACTAGCGGGGGGGAATACGCAGTATTTT. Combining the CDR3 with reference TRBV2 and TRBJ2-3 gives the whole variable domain EPEVTQTPSHQVTQMGQEVILRCVPISNHLYFYWYRQILGQKVEFLVSFYNNEISEKSEIFDDQFSVERPDGSNFTLKIRSTKLEDSAMYFCASIPGLAGGNTQYFGPGTRLTVL.